This is a list of T cell receptor beta chains from one sample in a study of blood T cell repertoires in COVID-19. TCRdb's table, derived via immunoSEQ multiplex PCR, lists solely in-frame clones and lacks some. The sample carries roughly 200,000 clones, around nine tenths recorded once. The sequencing input was peripheral blood. These receptors originate from a man aged 35-49 years with acute or convalescent COVID-19. Each CDR3 is given with its conserved first and last residue. The order of the fields is J gene, V gene, D gene, clone size, CDR3 DNA, CDR3 protein. D genes are given only for firm matches. Size values are once, few and many counts, or a class for expanded clones, and some rows have none.

J gene: TRBJ1-4; V gene: TRBV9; D gene: TRBD1; clone size: .; CDR3 DNA: TGTGCCAGCAGCCTATCCATTTCGACAGGGGAGGAAAAACTGTTTTTT; CDR3 protein: CASSLSISTGEEKLFF
J gene: TRBJ1-3; V gene: TRBV7-2; D gene: .; clone size: .; CDR3 DNA: TGTGCCAGCAGACGCGGGTCCCTGAGAGACACCATATATTTT; CDR3 protein: CASRRGSLRDTIYF
J gene: TRBJ2-2; V gene: TRBV19; D gene: TRBD1; clone size: few; CDR3 DNA: TGTGCCAGTAGTCGCCGGGACAGGAACACCGGGGAGCTGTTTTTT; CDR3 protein: CASSRRDRNTGELFF
J gene: TRBJ2-1; V gene: TRBV6-5; D gene: TRBD2; clone size: .; CDR3 DNA: TGTGCCAGCAGTTATAGCGGGGGGTACAATGAGCAGTTCTTC; CDR3 protein: CASSYSGGYNEQFF
J gene: TRBJ2-7; V gene: TRBV7-9; D gene: .; clone size: .; CDR3 DNA: TGTGCCAGCAGCCCCCTAGGGCGGGGGACACCCTACGAGCAGTACTTC; CDR3 protein: CASSPLGRGTPYEQYF
J gene: TRBJ2-7; V gene: TRBV5-1; D gene: .; clone size: .; CDR3 DNA: TGCGCCAGCAGCTCGGTAGATTTCTACGAGCAGTACTTC; CDR3 protein: CASSSVDFYEQYF
J gene: TRBJ2-3; V gene: TRBV27; D gene: TRBD2; clone size: .; CDR3 DNA: TGTGCCAGCAGTTTATCTCGGGGGGAGGATACGCAGTATTTT; CDR3 protein: CASSLSRGEDTQYF
J gene: TRBJ2-1; V gene: TRBV10-3; D gene: TRBD1; clone size: .; CDR3 DNA: TGTGCCATCAGTGAGGCCACCGGGACAGGGTACAATGAGCAGTTCTTC; CDR3 protein: CAISEATGTGYNEQFF
J gene: TRBJ2-7; V gene: TRBV6-5; D gene: .; clone size: .; CDR3 DNA: TGTGCCAGCAGATACCGAGGGTTGGAGTCGGGCTACGAGCAGTACTTC; CDR3 protein: CASRYRGLESGYEQYF
J gene: TRBJ1-1; V gene: TRBV30; D gene: .; clone size: .; CDR3 DNA: TGTGCCTGGTATGGCAGGGTGAACACTGAAGCTTTCTTT; CDR3 protein: CAWYGRVNTEAFF
J gene: TRBJ2-7; V gene: TRBV5-4; D gene: TRBD1; clone size: few; CDR3 DNA: TGTGCCAGCAGCTTTATAGGGACAGGGGGCCTGGAGCAGTACTTC; CDR3 protein: CASSFIGTGGLEQYF
J gene: TRBJ1-3; V gene: TRBV6-5; D gene: TRBD1; clone size: .; CDR3 DNA: TGTGCCAGCAGTTACTCCGGGACAGGCGGAAACACCATATATTTT; CDR3 protein: CASSYSGTGGNTIYF
J gene: TRBJ1-1; V gene: TRBV4-3; D gene: .; clone size: .; CDR3 DNA: TGCGCCAGCAGCCCGGGGGGAGGCTCCCGGTCGGGGAACACTGAAGCTTTCTTT; CDR3 protein: CASSPGGGSRSGNTEAFF
J gene: TRBJ1-5; V gene: TRBV27; D gene: .; clone size: .; CDR3 DNA: TGTGCCAGCAGTTTAATAGGGGAGCCCCAGCATTTT; CDR3 protein: CASSLIGEPQHF
J gene: TRBJ2-7; V gene: TRBV5-4; D gene: .; clone size: .; CDR3 DNA: TGTGCCAGCAGCTTGCCTTCCCCACTGGAGGAGCAGTACTTC; CDR3 protein: CASSLPSPLEEQYF
J gene: TRBJ2-7; V gene: TRBV30; D gene: TRBD1; clone size: .; CDR3 DNA: TGTGCCTGGAGTGATACAGGGGTTTCCGCCTCCTACGAGCAGTACTTC; CDR3 protein: CAWSDTGVSASYEQYF
J gene: TRBJ1-2; V gene: TRBV11-2; D gene: .; clone size: .; CDR3 DNA: TGTGCCAGCAGCTTAGGGGGCTTATATGGCTACACCTTC; CDR3 protein: CASSLGGLYGYTF
J gene: TRBJ2-7; V gene: TRBV19; D gene: TRBD1; clone size: .; CDR3 DNA: TGTGCCAGTAGCCGGACAGGGGGCTCCTACGAGCAGTACTTC; CDR3 protein: CASSRTGGSYEQYF
J gene: TRBJ1-6; V gene: TRBV6-5; D gene: .; clone size: .; CDR3 DNA: TGTGCCAGCAGTCAGGGGACGGTTGGGAATTCACCCCTCCACTTT; CDR3 protein: CASSQGTVGNSPLHF
J gene: TRBJ1-1; V gene: TRBV6-5; D gene: .; clone size: .; CDR3 DNA: TGTGCCAGCAGTTCTACTGACAGGTACACTGAAGCTTTCTTT; CDR3 protein: CASSSTDRYTEAFF
J gene: TRBJ1-5; V gene: TRBV15; D gene: .; clone size: .; CDR3 DNA: TGTGCCACCAGCAGAGTTAGAACAGGGCGGGCGAGCAATCAGCCCCAGCATTTT; CDR3 protein: CATSRVRTGRASNQPQHF
J gene: TRBJ2-7; V gene: TRBV27; D gene: TRBD1; clone size: .; CDR3 DNA: TGTGCCAGCAGTTATGGACAGGGTTACGAGCAGTACTTC; CDR3 protein: CASSYGQGYEQYF
J gene: TRBJ2-1; V gene: TRBV7-2; D gene: TRBD2; clone size: .; CDR3 DNA: TGTGCCAGCAGTTCGGGACTAGCGGGGCACAATGAGCAGTTCTTC; CDR3 protein: CASSSGLAGHNEQFF
J gene: TRBJ1-5; V gene: TRBV2; D gene: .; clone size: .; CDR3 DNA: TGTGCCAGCAGTACCGACAGTACACCCAATCAGCCCCAGCATTTT; CDR3 protein: CASSTDSTPNQPQHF
J gene: TRBJ1-5; V gene: TRBV11-2; D gene: .; clone size: .; CDR3 DNA: TGTGCCAGCATCACTCGGGGGGTCCAGCCCCAGCATTTT; CDR3 protein: CASITRGVQPQHF